Listed below are T cell receptor beta chains from one sample, sequenced in a study of radiotherapy plus CTLA-4 blockade in lung cancer. TCRdb's copy holds only in-frame clones and misses some; the assay was immunoSEQ multiplex PCR. The sample contains tens of thousands of clones, about 72% of which appear only once. Sequences were derived from peripheral blood, sampled from a patient treated with radiotherapy plus ipilimumab. These receptors were collected from a human donor with non-small cell lung cancer who had a complete response to radiotherapy plus ipilimumab. CDR3s include the opening cysteine and the closing phenylalanine or tryptophan. A D gene is named only where the DNA matches it firmly. Where a row states a size, it is once, few, many or the class of an expanded clone; other rows omit it.

NA	TRBV19	NA	TRBJ1-1	CASSMRLQNTEAFF	TGTGCCAGTAGTATGCGGTTACAGAACACTGAAGCTTTCTTT
NA	TRBV4-3	NA	TRBJ1-4	CASSQYITNEKLFF	TGCGCCAGCAGCCAGTACATAACTAATGAAAAACTGTTTTTT
NA	TRBV19	NA	TRBJ1-5	CASSIAPGNQPQHF	TGTGCCAGTAGTATAGCCCCGGGCAATCAGCCCCAGCATTTT
few	TRBV6-1	TRBD2	TRBJ2-1	CASSLLAGLGNEQFF	TGTGCCAGCAGTTTACTAGCGGGATTGGGCAATGAGCAGTTCTTC
NA	TRBV2	NA	TRBJ1-4	CASSEKRGDEKLFF	TGTGCCAGCAGTGAAAAAAGGGGCGACGAAAAACTGTTTTTT
NA	TRBV13	TRBD1	TRBJ2-5	CASSLDRARGETQYF	TGTGCCAGCAGCTTGGACAGGGCCAGGGGAGAGACCCAGTACTTC
NA	TRBV30	TRBD1	TRBJ1-2	CAWKPQGAAGGYTF	TGTGCCTGGAAACCACAGGGGGCAGCTGGTGGCTACACCTTC
NA	TRBV6-1	TRBD1	TRBJ2-1	CASSRFLGQGDEQFF	TGTGCCAGCAGTCGTTTTCTAGGACAGGGGGATGAGCAGTTCTTC
few	TRBV7-9	NA	TRBJ1-1	CASSPEVRSTEAFF	TGTGCCAGCAGCCCCGAGGTGCGGTCCACTGAAGCTTTCTTT
NA	TRBV10-1	TRBD2	TRBJ2-7	CASSLSGGISYEQYF	TGCGCCAGCAGCCTTAGCGGGGGGATCTCCTACGAGCAGTACTTC
NA	TRBV21-1	NA	TRBJ1-1	CASSKGGGNTEAFF	TGTGCCAGCAGCAAAGGGGGAGGGAACACTGAAGCTTTCTTT
NA	TRBV2	NA	TRBJ1-1	CASSGEMNTEAFF	TGTGCCAGCAGTGGGGAGATGAACACTGAAGCTTTCTTT
NA	TRBV7-2	NA	TRBJ1-2	CASSSEAYGYTF	TGTGCCAGCAGCTCGGAGGCGTATGGCTACACCTTC
NA	TRBV14	TRBD1	TRBJ1-6	CASSHRTGRNSPLHF	TGTGCCAGCAGCCATCGGACAGGGAGGAATTCACCCCTCCACTTT
NA	TRBV28	TRBD1	TRBJ2-3	CASSSPTGINQPQYF	TGTGCCAGCAGTTCCCCGACAGGGATTAATCAGCCCCAGTATTTT
NA	TRBV27	TRBD1	TRBJ2-7	CASSLRGRESYEQYF	TGTGCCAGCAGTTTAAGGGGGCGCGAGTCCTACGAGCAGTACTTC
NA	TRBV7-2	NA	TRBJ2-7	CASSLPPSYEQYF	TGTGCCAGCAGCTTACCCCCGAGCTACGAGCAGTACTTC
NA	TRBV7-3	TRBD2	TRBJ2-2	CASSLRGGGLGNTGELFF	TGTGCCAGCAGCTTAAGGGGAGGGGGACTAGGGAACACCGGGGAGCTGTTTTTT
NA	TRBV4-1	NA	TRBJ2-2	CASSSEISGWGEELFF	TGCGCCAGCAGCTCCGAAATCAGCGGGTGGGGGGAGGAGCTGTTTTTT
few	TRBV19	NA	TRBJ2-5	CASRSIGGQETQYF	TGTGCCAGTAGATCCATCGGGGGACAAGAGACCCAGTACTTC
few	TRBV29-1	TRBD2	TRBJ2-3	CSVGGLAGGPTDTQYF	TGCAGCGTCGGGGGACTAGCGGGAGGGCCAACAGATACGCAGTATTTT
NA	TRBV9	TRBD1	TRBJ1-3	CASSTRTGAGNTIYF	TGTGCCAGCAGCACTCGGACAGGGGCTGGAAACACCATATATTTT
NA	TRBV10-2	NA	TRBJ1-2	CASRDSGTNYGYTF	TGCGCCAGCAGAGATAGCGGAACTAACTATGGCTACACCTTC
NA	TRBV18	NA	TRBJ1-1	CASSPGGRNTEAFF	TGTGCCAGCTCACCGGGCGGGAGAAACACTGAAGCTTTCTTT
few	TRBV7-3	TRBD2	TRBJ2-1	CASSLNSGMSDEQFF	TGTGCCAGCAGCTTAAACAGCGGGATGAGTGATGAGCAGTTCTTC
NA	TRBV19	NA	TRBJ1-1	CASKYQAGNTEAFF	TGTGCCAGTAAGTACCAGGCGGGGAACACTGAAGCTTTCTTT
NA	TRBV2	TRBD2	TRBJ2-7	CASGRLAGDYEQYF	TGTGCCAGCGGGAGGCTAGCGGGGGACTACGAGCAGTACTTC
NA	TRBV7-3	TRBD2	TRBJ2-1	CASSSDSGRAKNEQFF	TGTGCCAGCAGCTCAGATAGCGGGAGGGCCAAAAATGAGCAGTTCTTC
NA	TRBV5-4	NA	TRBJ1-2	CASSPDNRQPSSGYTF	TGTGCCAGCAGCCCCGATAACAGACAGCCGTCATCTGGCTACACCTTC
NA	TRBV7-8	TRBD1	TRBJ2-2	CASSRGAGQANTGELFF	TGTGCCAGCAGCCGAGGGGCGGGACAGGCAAACACCGGGGAGCTGTTTTTT
once	TRBV11-2	TRBD2	TRBJ2-7	CASSLPRASGGTLEQYF	TGTGCCAGCAGCTTACCCCGGGCTAGCGGGGGGACCCTCGAGCAGTACTTC
NA	TRBV5-1	NA	TRBJ1-3	CASSLEGVGNTIYF	TGCGCCAGCAGCTTGGAAGGGGTAGGAAACACCATATATTTT
NA	TRBV6-1	TRBD2	TRBJ2-2	CASRAGPNTGELFF	TGTGCCAGCAGAGCGGGACCGAACACCGGGGAGCTGTTTTTT
NA	TRBV4-2	NA	TRBJ2-3	CASSPEGTDTQYF	TGTGCCAGCAGCCCGGAGGGCACAGATACGCAGTATTTT
NA	TRBV19	NA	TRBJ1-5	CASKGSPTDNQPQHF	TGTGCCAGTAAAGGTTCTCCAACAGACAATCAGCCCCAGCATTTT
NA	TRBV9	NA	TRBJ1-2	CASSVDAGQFNYGYTF	TGTGCCAGCAGCGTAGACGCTGGACAGTTTAACTATGGCTACACCTTC
NA	TRBV30	NA	TRBJ2-1	CAWTLNEQFF	TGTGCCTGGACCCTCAATGAGCAGTTCTTC
NA	TRBV4-1	TRBD1	TRBJ1-2	CASSRLPGQAVFYGYTF	TGCGCCAGCAGCCGACTACCGGGACAGGCAGTATTCTATGGCTACACCTTC
NA	TRBV2	NA	TRBJ2-3	CASIQDSSTDTQYF	TGTGCCAGCATCCAGGACAGTAGCACAGATACGCAGTATTTT
NA	TRBV4-2	NA	TRBJ1-4	CASSQEGQPPVFF	TGTGCCAGCAGCCAAGAAGGACAGCCCCCCGTGTTTTTT
NA	TRBV7-6	NA	TRBJ1-3	CASSLASQGSSGNTIYF	TGTGCCAGCAGCTTAGCTTCCCAGGGAAGCTCTGGAAACACCATATATTTT
NA	TRBV10-3	NA	TRBJ2-7	CAISGRSYEQYF	TGTGCCATCAGTGGGAGGTCCTACGAGCAGTACTTC
NA	TRBV6-5	TRBD1	TRBJ2-7	CASSYSSQGVYEQYF	TGTGCCAGCAGTTACTCGAGCCAGGGGGTCTACGAGCAGTACTTC
NA	TRBV28	TRBD1	TRBJ1-5	CASSRQGPSNQPQHF	TGTGCCAGCAGTCGACAGGGTCCGAGCAATCAGCCCCAGCATTTT
NA	TRBV18	TRBD1	TRBJ2-1	CASSPGQLNEQFF	TGTGCCAGCTCACCGGGACAGCTAAATGAGCAGTTCTTC